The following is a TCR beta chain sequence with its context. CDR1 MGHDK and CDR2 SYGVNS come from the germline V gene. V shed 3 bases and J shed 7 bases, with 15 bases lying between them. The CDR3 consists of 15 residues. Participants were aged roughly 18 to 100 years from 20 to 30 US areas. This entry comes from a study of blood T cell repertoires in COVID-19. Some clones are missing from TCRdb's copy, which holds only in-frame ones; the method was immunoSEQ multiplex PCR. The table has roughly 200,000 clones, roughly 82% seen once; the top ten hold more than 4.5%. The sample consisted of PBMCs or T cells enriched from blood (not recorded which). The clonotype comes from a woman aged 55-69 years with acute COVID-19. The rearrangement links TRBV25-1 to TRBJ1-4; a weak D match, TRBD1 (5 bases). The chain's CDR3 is CASSESAGRGEKLFF. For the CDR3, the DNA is TGTGCCAGCAGTGAGTCGGCAGGGCGGGGTGAAAAACTGTTTTTT.